The 28 T cell receptor beta chains presented below share a single source sample, sequenced in a study of CD8+ T cells in alopecia areata. cDNA reverse transcribed from extracted RNA served as the sequencing template. Clones were sequenced by immunoSEQ multiplex PCR, and TCRdb holds only the in-frame ones, with some missing. The top ten clones hold approximately 2.8% of a sample with fewer than 150,000 clones, about two fifths of them seen once. Input material: CD4+ T cells sorted from blood. These receptors were obtained from a human donor with alopecia areata.

The rearrangement links TRBV5-1 to TRBJ2-3, with D perhaps TRBD1 or TRBD2 (5 bases each). Trimming removed 0 bases at V and 4 bases at J, with 9 bases between. The CDR3 has 14 amino acids. CDR1 and CDR2 from the germline V gene are SGHRS and YFSETQ. The CDR3 sequence is CASSLDPGPDTQYF. CDR3 bases: TGCGCCAGCAGCTTGGATCCGGGGCCAGATACGCAGTATTTT.

There are a few counts of this clone. This chain joins TRBV18 and TRBJ2-7; TRBD2 is a possible D gene (6 bases). With 6 bases removed from V and 5 bases from J, the gap between germline ends came to 14 bases. The CDR3 is 13 amino acids. Germline assignment: CDR1 KGHSH and CDR2 LQKENI. CDR3 nucleotide sequence: TGTGCCAGCTCTCCGACTAGTAGCGACGAGCAGTACTTC. The encoded protein is CASSPTSSDEQYF.

The rearrangement joins TRBV19 to TRBJ2-3, with D possibly being TRBD2 (5 bases). V was shortened by 4 bases and J by 3 bases, with 20 bases between the two germline ends. CDR1 LNHDA and CDR2 SQIVND come from the germline V gene (reference sequence). CDR3 length: 17 amino acids. The CDR3 region is CASSNRATRRETDTQYF. Written as DNA, the CDR3 is TGTGCCAGTAGTAATCGGGCCACACGACGGGAAACAGATACGCAGTATTTT. The variable domain in full, with the rest retrieved from reference TRBV19 and TRBJ2-3, is DGGITQSPKYLFRKEGQNVTLSCEQNLNHDAMYWYRQDPGQGLRLIYYSQIVNDFQKGDIAEGYSVSREKKESFPLTVTSAQKNPTAFYLCASSNRATRRETDTQYFGPGTRLTVL.

This clone has more than one count but fewer than ten. J is TRBJ2-7 and V is TRBV5-1; TRBD1 might be the D (5 bases). V gave up 3 bases and J gave up 5 bases, with 18 bases separating them. Germline-derived CDR1 and CDR2 are SGHRS and YFSETQ. This CDR3 comprises 15 residues. The CDR3 spells CASSSVGRVGDEQYF. CDR3 in DNA: TGCGCCAGCAGCTCCGTTGGCAGGGTTGGCGACGAGCAGTACTTC.

This clone was counted a few times. The DNA of the CDR3 is TGTGCCAGCAGTACCTCCGATACCCTCAATGAGCAGTTCTTC. Translated: CASSTSDTLNEQFF. V and J are TRBV27 and TRBJ2-1; no definite D call. The germline gives CDR1 MNHEY, CDR2 SMNVEV (reference sequence). The CDR3 runs 14 residues. V was clipped by 5 bases and J by 6 bases, with 14 bases between them.

This chain joins TRBV6-5 and TRBJ2-7, with 9 bases fitting TRBD1. CDR3 size: 14 residues. V lost 6 bases to trimming and J lost 7 bases; unmatched junction nucleotides: 10. CDR1 is MNHEY and CDR2 is SVGAGI in the germline V gene. CDR3 amino acids: CASRETGGFLEQYF. CDR3 nucleotide sequence: TGTGCCAGCAGAGAGACAGGGGGATTTTTGGAGCAGTACTTC.

In its sample, this clone was seen a few times. V usage is TRBV7-9 and J usage is TRBJ1-1; TRBD1 matches at 7 bases. Looked up from germline, CDR1 is SEHNR and CDR2 is FQNEAQ (reference sequence). This CDR3 comprises 15 residues. J was trimmed by 2 bases and V by 1 base; bases with no gene match: 4. The CDR3 DNA follows: TGTGCCAGCAGCTTAGAAGGGGGCGGAAACACTGAAGCTTTCTTT. It specifies CASSLEGGGNTEAFF.

CDR3: CSVGQNHQETQYF. The CDR3 coding sequence is TGCAGCGTCGGACAGAATCACCAAGAGACCCAGTACTTC. The V call is TRBV29-1, the J call TRBJ2-5, with D perhaps TRBD1 (6 bases). Germline CDR1 and CDR2: SQVTM and ANQGSEA. The V end was cut by 6 bases, the J end by 0 bases, with 11 bases between. The CDR3 runs 13 residues.

This clone was observed a few times. The rearrangement joins TRBV11-1 to TRBJ2-4; the match to TRBD1 covers 8 bases. The CDR3 has 18 amino acids. Trimming cost V 0 bases and J 4 bases; bases outside gene matches: 11. Germline values: CDR1 SGHAT, CDR2 FQDESV (reference sequence). CDR3 sequence: CASSLAPPGGRSKNIQYF. CDR3 coding DNA: TGTGCCAGCAGCTTAGCGCCCCCAGGGGGCCGAAGTAAAAACATTCAGTACTTC.

This clone was detected only a few times. The V gene is TRBV28, the J gene TRBJ1-5; no clear D. V shed 4 bases and J shed 5 bases, with 9 bases lying between them. Germline V lookup: CDR1 MDHEN, CDR2 SYDVKM. CDR3 length: 13 amino acids. In nucleotides, the CDR3 is TGTGCCAGCAGTTATCGAGTATATCAGCCCCAGCATTTT. This sequence encodes CASSYRVYQPQHF.

This clone was picked up a small number of times. The sample holds other DNA sequences that translate to the same CDR3. The chain links TRBV18 to TRBJ2-2; TRBD2 aligns across 7 bases. The CDR3 runs 16 residues. V lost 0 bases and J lost 1; bases outside the gene matches: 2. CDR1 is KGHSH, CDR2 LQKENI, per germline. CDR3 bases: TGTGCCAGCTCACCACCGACGGGGGGGAACACCGGGGAGCTGTTTTTT. Translation: CASSPPTGGNTGELFF.

The chain recombines TRBV29-1 with TRBJ1-1; TRBD1 might be the D (5 bases). Looked up from germline, CDR1 is SQVTM and CDR2 is ANQGSEA. The CDR3 covers 12 residues. Trimming shortened V by 7 bases and J by 4 bases, and 13 bases separated the two germline ends. CDR3 residues: CSARDVATEAFF. The CDR3, as DNA: TGCAGCGCTCGGGACGTTGCCACTGAAGCTTTCTTT.

The chain couples TRBV29-1 to TRBJ1-5; the D gene is possibly TRBD1 (6 bases). CDR1 and CDR2 (germline): SQVTM, ANQGSEA. The V end lost 4 bases, the J end lost 3 bases, and 10 bases lay between the germline ends. The CDR3 runs 13 residues. The CDR3 DNA follows: TGCAGCGTTGGCTGGGACATCAATCAGCCCCAGCATTTT. Translation gives CSVGWDINQPQHF.

This clone has just a few counts. V gene TRBV7-2 combines with J gene TRBJ2-5; D is unclear. V was pared by 3 bases and J by 5 bases, with 1 base between. Germline CDR1 and CDR2: SGHTA and FQGNSA. The CDR3 runs 10 residues. Here the CDR3 reads CASSFETQYF. The DNA for the CDR3 is TGTGCCAGCAGCTTCGAGACCCAGTACTTC. Variable domain in full (rest from reference TRBV7-2 and TRBJ2-5): GAGVSQSPSNKVTEKGKDVELRCDPISGHTALYWYRQSLGQGLEFLIYFQGNSAPDKSGLPSDRFSAERTGGSVSTLTIQRTQQEDSAVYLCASSFETQYFGPGTRLLVL.

The CDR3, as DNA: TGCAGCGTTCTTACCAACGGAAACGAGCAGTACTTC. It yields the protein CSVLTNGNEQYF. The chain joins TRBV29-1 to TRBJ2-7; D is unresolved. This CDR3 is 12 amino acids long. Trimming pared 5 bases from V and 5 bases from J, leaving 13 bases between. The germline V gene has CDR1 SQVTM and CDR2 ANQGSEA.

This chain links TRBV29-1 with TRBJ1-1, with 11 bases fitting TRBD1. Germline V gene data show CDR1 as SQVTM and CDR2 as ANQGSEA. The CDR3 totals 13 residues. The V and J ends lost 6 bases and 4 bases, in that order; junction bases with no gene match: 4. CDR3 coding DNA: TGCAGCGTCGGACAGGGGGCGAGCACTGAAGCTTTCTTT. Translation gives CSVGQGASTEAFF.

V and J are TRBV29-1 and TRBJ2-7; D is unresolved. Deletions cut 4 bases from V and 2 bases from J, with 12 bases between. The CDR3 runs to 13 residues. Germline CDR1 is SQVTM and CDR2 is ANQGSEA. CDR3 residues: CSVGKDFPYEQYF. In nucleotides, the CDR3 is TGCAGCGTTGGTAAGGATTTTCCCTACGAGCAGTACTTC.

CDR3 nucleotides: TGCAGCGTCGAGCGGCAGAGAGGGTCCTCGGGAGATACGCAGTATTTT. Amino acid sequence: CSVERQRGSSGDTQYF. The chain links TRBV29-1 to TRBJ2-3, with TRBD2 as a possible D gene (5 bases). Germline CDR1 is SQVTM and CDR2 is ANQGSEA. V was shortened by 6 bases and J by 5 bases, with 24 bases between the two germline ends. This CDR3 is 16 amino acids long.

This clone was detected only a few times. The chain uses TRBV15 and TRBJ2-2; tentative D call: TRBD1 (6 bases). Germline CDR1 is LNHNV and CDR2 is YYDKDF (reference sequence). The V end lost 2 bases, the J end lost 0 bases, and 10 bases lay between the germline ends. The CDR3 length is 16 residues. Written as DNA, the CDR3 is TGTGCCACCAGCAGATTACAGGGTGCGAACACCGGGGAGCTGTTTTTT. Translating gives CATSRLQGANTGELFF.

This rearrangement joins TRBV4-3 to TRBJ2-4; no clear D. V was clipped by 0 bases and J by 9 bases, with 12 bases between them. CDR3 length: 14 amino acids. The germline V gene has CDR1 LGHNA and CDR2 YSLEER. The CDR3 coding sequence is TGCGCCAGCAGCCAAGATCTAAAGCGTGCCATTCAGTACTTC. Its translation is CASSQDLKRAIQYF.

The chain recombines TRBV2 with TRBJ2-5; no clear D gene. CDR3 size: 13 residues. Germline CDR1 and CDR2: SNHLY and FYNNEI. The V gene lost 6 bases and the J gene lost 2 bases, with 10 bases spanning the gap. The CDR3 is CASSLRRQETQYF. As DNA, the CDR3 is TGTGCCAGCAGCCTCCGCAGACAAGAGACCCAGTACTTC.

This clone was detected a few times. The chain uses TRBV18 and TRBJ1-5; D may be TRBD1 (5 bases). Trimming took 3 bases from V and 6 from J, leaving 15 bases between them. This CDR3 comprises 15 residues. Germline V gene data show CDR1 as KGHSH and CDR2 as LQKENI. The CDR3 reads CASSPFRGKFQPQHF. Here the CDR3 DNA reads TGTGCCAGCTCACCTTTCCGGGGGAAGTTTCAGCCCCAGCATTTT.

The V gene is TRBV30, the J gene TRBJ1-1, with D perhaps matching TRBD1 (5 bases). The V end was cut by 1 base, the J end by 1 base, with 10 bases between. Germline assignment: CDR1 GTSNPN and CDR2 SVGIG (reference sequence). This CDR3 spans 14 amino acids. The CDR3 loop is CAWSARGGNTEAFF. DNA of the CDR3: TGTGCCTGGAGTGCACGGGGGGGGAACACTGAAGCTTTCTTT. The whole variable domain, remainder taken from reference TRBV30 and TRBJ1-1, is SQTIHQWPATLVQPVGSPLSLECTVEGTSNPNLYWYRQAAGRGLQLLFYSVGIGQISSEVPQNLSASRPQDRQFILSSKKLLLSDSGFYLCAWSARGGNTEAFFGQGTRLTVV.

DNA of the CDR3: TGTGCCTGGAGTGTTGGACAGAGCTCCTACAATGAGCAGTTCTTC. Translated, it gives CAWSVGQSSYNEQFF. This chain connects TRBV30 to TRBJ2-1; the D gene is possibly TRBD1 (6 bases). Trimming took 0 bases from V and 0 from J, leaving 9 bases between them. Germline V CDR1 and CDR2: GTSNPN, SVGIG (reference sequence). The CDR3 totals 15 residues.

The chain links TRBV7-3 to TRBJ2-5, with D perhaps matching TRBD1 (5 bases). V was trimmed by 10 bases and J by 2 bases, leaving 23 bases between them. CDR1 and CDR2 (germline): SGHTA, FQGTGA. CDR3 size: 16 residues. CDR3 in DNA: TGTGCCACCGCGTTCTTCGGGTACAGGCGGCAAGAGACCCAGTACTTC. This gives the protein CATAFFGYRRQETQYF. Full variable domain (missing parts from reference TRBV7-3 and TRBJ2-5): GAGVSQTPSNKVTEKGKYVELRCDPISGHTALYWYRQSLGQGPEFLIYFQGTGAADDSGLPNDRFFAVRPEGSVSTLKIQRTERGDSAVYLCATAFFGYRRQETQYFGPGTRLLVL.

The chain has TRBV7-9 and TRBJ2-6; maybe TRBD1 (5 bases). The CDR3 sequence is 14 residues long. Germline loops: CDR1 SEHNR, CDR2 FQNEAQ (reference sequence). V was shortened by 0 bases and J by 17 bases, with 17 bases between the two germline ends. CDR3 sequence: CASSLAGPADSLTF. The CDR3 coding sequence is TGTGCCAGCAGCTTAGCTGGGCCAGCCGACAGCTTGACTTTC.

The chain combines TRBV7-2 with TRBJ1-2; no clear D. This CDR3 comprises 15 residues. CDR1 and CDR2 (germline): SGHTA, FQGNSA. The V end was cut by 3 bases, the J end by 2 bases, with 13 bases between. This CDR3 reads CASSFSESMNYGYTF. Written as DNA, the CDR3 is TGTGCCAGCAGCTTCTCTGAATCTATGAACTATGGCTACACCTTC. The full variable domain, in which reference TRBV7-2 and TRBJ1-2 provide the parts outside the CDR3, is GAGVSQSPSNKVTEKGKDVELRCDPISGHTALYWYRQSLGQGLEFLIYFQGNSAPDKSGLPSDRFSAERTGGSVSTLTIQRTQQEDSAVYLCASSFSESMNYGYTFGSGTRLTVV.

J is TRBJ2-7 and V is TRBV29-1, with 9 bases fitting TRBD1. Germline V lookup: CDR1 SQVTM, CDR2 ANQGSEA. The J segment lost 5 bases and the V segment lost 5 bases, leaving 7 bases of the junction unmatched. This CDR3 has 13 amino acids. The CDR3 DNA is TGCAGCGTTAAGGACAGGGGATGGGACGAGCAGTACTTC. Protein: CSVKDRGWDEQYF.